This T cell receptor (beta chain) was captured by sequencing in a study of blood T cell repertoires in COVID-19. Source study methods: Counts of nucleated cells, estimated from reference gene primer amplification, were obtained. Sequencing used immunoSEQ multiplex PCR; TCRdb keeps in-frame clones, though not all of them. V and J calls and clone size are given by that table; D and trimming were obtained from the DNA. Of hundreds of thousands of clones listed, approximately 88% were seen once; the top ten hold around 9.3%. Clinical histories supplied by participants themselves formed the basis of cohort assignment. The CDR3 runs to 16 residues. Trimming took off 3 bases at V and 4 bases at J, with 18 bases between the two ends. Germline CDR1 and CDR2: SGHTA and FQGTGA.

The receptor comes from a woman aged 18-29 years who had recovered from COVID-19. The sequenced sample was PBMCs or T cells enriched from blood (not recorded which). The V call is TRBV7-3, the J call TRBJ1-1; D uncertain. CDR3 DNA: TGTGCCAGCAGCTTCGTCAGACCCGAACGGGGCACTGAAGCTTTCTTT. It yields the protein CASSFVRPERGTEAFF. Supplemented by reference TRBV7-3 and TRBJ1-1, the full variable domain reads GAGVSQTPSNKVTEKGKYVELRCDPISGHTALYWYRQSLGQGPEFLIYFQGTGAADDSGLPNDRFFAVRPEGSVSTLKIQRTERGDSAVYLCASSFVRPERGTEAFFGQGTRLTVV.